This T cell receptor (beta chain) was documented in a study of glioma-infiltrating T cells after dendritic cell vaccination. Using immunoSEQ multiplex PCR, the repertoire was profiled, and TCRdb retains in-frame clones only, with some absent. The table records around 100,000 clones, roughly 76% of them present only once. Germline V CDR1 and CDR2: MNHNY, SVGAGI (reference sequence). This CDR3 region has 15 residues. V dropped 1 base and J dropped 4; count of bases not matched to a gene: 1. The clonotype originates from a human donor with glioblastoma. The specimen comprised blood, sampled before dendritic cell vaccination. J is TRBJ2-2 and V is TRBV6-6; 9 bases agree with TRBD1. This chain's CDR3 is CASSYLTGGTGELFF. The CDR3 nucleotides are TGTGCCAGCAGTTACTTGACAGGGGGCACCGGGGAGCTGTTTTTT.